These 27 T cell receptor beta chains originate from one sample sequenced in a study of T cells in localized non-small cell lung cancer. Libraries were prepared by immunoSEQ multiplex PCR; TCRdb keeps only in-frame clonotypes and omits some of them. The table shows approximately 30,000 clones, with roughly 87% occurring only once. Sequencing was performed on peripheral blood mononuclear cells, taken before any cancer treatment. These receptors originate from a man between 40 and 70 years old with stage III lung adenocarcinoma.

This rearrangement joins TRBV29-1 to TRBJ1-1, with a possible D match to TRBD1 (6 bases). The V gene's germline CDR1 is SQVTM and CDR2 ANQGSEA. CDR3 size: 13 residues. V was clipped by 6 bases and J by 1 base, with 12 bases between them. The CDR3 sequence is CSVRDTKNTEAFF. The CDR3 DNA reads TGCAGCGTCCGGGACACTAAGAACACTGAAGCTTTCTTT.

The chain uses TRBV19 and TRBJ2-5; D remains ambiguous. The CDR3 covers 15 residues. CDR1 and CDR2 from the germline V gene are LNHDA and SQIVND (reference sequence). V shed 0 bases and J shed 2 bases, with 10 bases lying between them. The CDR3 spells CASSIDLGRQETQYF. The CDR3 DNA follows: TGTGCCAGTAGTATAGATCTTGGGCGGCAAGAGACCCAGTACTTC.

The chain has TRBV19 and TRBJ2-2, with D possibly matching TRBD1 (6 bases). The CDR3 has 14 amino acids. CDR1 and CDR2 from the germline V gene are LNHDA and SQIVND (reference sequence). Trimming took off 1 base at V and 7 bases at J, with 10 bases between the two ends. CDR3 DNA sequence: TGTGCCAGTAGTATAGCAGGGGATAACGGGGAGCTGTTTTTT. Translating it yields CASSIAGDNGELFF.

The sample holds one count of this clone. The chain is built from TRBV5-6 and TRBJ2-7, with D perhaps matching TRBD1 (6 bases). The CDR3 length is 16 residues. In germline, CDR1 is SGHDT, CDR2 YYEEEE. Trimming pared 7 bases from V and 1 base from J, leaving 21 bases between. In nucleotides, the CDR3 is TGTGCCAGCCGACGAACAGGGATTCGGCTTTCCTACGAGCAGTACTTC. This sequence encodes CASRRTGIRLSYEQYF.

The chain has TRBV7-6 and TRBJ2-2, with 8 bases lining up with TRBD1. CDR1 is SGHVS and CDR2 is FNYEAQ in the germline V gene. There are 16 residues in the CDR3. Germline trimming cut 5 bases from V and 2 bases from J; bases unmatched to any gene: 7. For the CDR3, the DNA is TGTGCCAGCAGCCCCTTCGGGACAGGAAACACCGGGGAGCTGTTTTTT. Amino acid sequence: CASSPFGTGNTGELFF.

V is TRBV7-2 and J is TRBJ2-5; TRBD2 is a possible D gene (7 bases). This CDR3 has 15 residues. Trimming pared 2 bases from V and 4 bases from J, leaving 14 bases between. CDR1 and CDR2 (germline): SGHTA, FQGNSA. The CDR3 here is CASSLRGGAAETQYF. The DNA of the CDR3 is TGTGCCAGCAGCTTACGAGGGGGGGCTGCAGAGACCCAGTACTTC.

This clone was detected only once. The chain joins TRBV5-1 to TRBJ2-6; no clear D. CDR3 length: 17 residues. V lost 0 bases to trimming and J lost 0 bases, with 10 bases between them. In germline, CDR1 is SGHRS, CDR2 YFSETQ. This chain's CDR3 is CASSLGPSSSGANVLTF. The CDR3 region has the DNA TGCGCCAGCAGCTTGGGTCCCTCCAGCTCTGGGGCCAACGTCCTGACTTTC.

This sequence joins TRBV11-2 and TRBJ2-2; TRBD1 or TRBD2 may be the D gene (6 bases each). CDR3 length: 16 amino acids. Germline values: CDR1 SGHAT, CDR2 FQNNGV. V lost 4 bases and J 1 base, leaving 13 bases between the germline ends. The CDR3 protein is CASSSGAVGNTGELFF. As DNA, the CDR3 is TGTGCCAGCAGCTCGGGGGCGGTCGGGAACACCGGGGAGCTGTTTTTT.

J is TRBJ1-2 and V is TRBV6-5, with a tentative D call TRBD1 (6 bases). Germline V gives CDR1 MNHEY, CDR2 SVGAGI. Trimming removed 6 bases from V and 4 bases from J, with 15 bases in between. The CDR3 sequence is 14 residues long. The CDR3 loop is CASSLHGQPYGYTF. Written as DNA, the CDR3 is TGTGCCAGCAGCCTACATGGACAGCCCTATGGCTACACCTTC.

This clone was detected only once. The chain couples TRBV6-1 to TRBJ1-6; 8 bases are shared with TRBD1. The CDR3 covers 16 residues. In germline, CDR1 is MNHNS, CDR2 SASEGT. The V and J ends lost 2 bases and 7 bases, in that order; junction bases with no gene match: 7. The CDR3 bases are TGTGCCAGCAGTGAACTTCGGACAGGGCGGAATTCACCCCTCCACTTT. Translating it yields CASSELRTGRNSPLHF.

CDR3 in DNA: TGTGCCAGCAGCGCAGCCGGGACATTCTACGAGCAGTACTTC. Its translation is CASSAAGTFYEQYF. The chain has TRBV7-2 and TRBJ2-7; possibly TRBD1 for D (6 bases). V was clipped by 5 bases and J by 3 bases, with 14 bases between them. Germline CDR1 and CDR2: SGHTA and FQGNSA. This CDR3 spans 14 amino acids.

This chain joins TRBV15 and TRBJ1-6; a weak D match, TRBD1 (5 bases). Trimming removed 1 base from V and 10 bases from J, with 11 bases in between. This CDR3 has 14 residues. Germline V gives CDR1 LNHNV, CDR2 YYDKDF (reference sequence). CDR3 region: CATSRVQGNSPLHF. CDR3 sequence (DNA): TGTGCCACCAGCAGAGTTCAGGGAAACTCACCCCTCCACTTT.

In its sample, this clone was seen a few times. The rearrangement links TRBV5-5 to TRBJ2-3, with no clear D. This CDR3 region has 12 residues. V shed 4 bases and J shed 5 bases, with 8 bases lying between them. Germline lookup yields CDR1 SGHKS and CDR2 YYEKEE (reference sequence). The CDR3 is CASSPRVDTQYF. The DNA of the CDR3 is TGTGCCAGCAGCCCCCGTGTAGATACGCAGTATTTT.

This sequence joins TRBV2 and TRBJ2-7; 8 nucleotides match TRBD1. The CDR3 length is 15 residues. The germline gives CDR1 SNHLY, CDR2 FYNNEI. Unmatched junction bases numbered 14, after V lost 7 bases and J lost 6 bases. CDR3 residues: CASNLSGGGFGEQYF. Written as DNA, the CDR3 is TGTGCCAGCAACCTCTCAGGGGGCGGTTTTGGCGAGCAGTACTTC.

The rearrangement links TRBV27 to TRBJ1-1, with D maybe TRBD1 (5 bases). Per germline, CDR1 MNHEY and CDR2 SMNVEV (reference sequence). Trimming took 4 bases from V and 4 from J, leaving 13 bases between them. The CDR3 covers 14 residues. The CDR3 nucleotides read TGTGCCAGCAGTTGGGACGGGGGGAGCACTGAAGCTTTCTTT. Amino acids: CASSWDGGSTEAFF.

The chain recombines TRBV7-2 with TRBJ2-1, with D possibly being TRBD1 or TRBD2 (5 bases each). The CDR3 consists of 15 residues. V lost 5 bases and J lost 6, with 17 bases in between. Germline CDR1 SGHTA, CDR2 FQGNSA. DNA of the CDR3: TGTGCCAGCAGCCCGACCGGGACCCCGGGCAATGAGCAGTTCTTC. Amino acids: CASSPTGTPGNEQFF. Based on the CDR3 plus reference TRBV7-2 and TRBJ2-1, the full variable domain is GAGVSQSPSNKVTEKGKDVELRCDPISGHTALYWYRQSLGQGLEFLIYFQGNSAPDKSGLPSDRFSAERTGGSVSTLTIQRTQQEDSAVYLCASSPTGTPGNEQFFGPGTRLTVL.

The genes are TRBV9 and TRBJ2-2, with 8 bases lining up with TRBD2. V lost 8 bases, J lost 4 bases, and 7 bases stayed unmatched. This CDR3 spans 14 amino acids. The V gene's germline CDR1 is SGDLS and CDR2 YYNGEE. The CDR3: CASARGGFTGELFF. For the CDR3, the DNA is TGTGCCAGTGCGCGCGGGGGGTTCACCGGGGAGCTGTTTTTT.

This clone was counted a few times. The chain uses TRBV6-6 and TRBJ1-6; D unclear. V lost 4 bases and J 11 bases, leaving 9 bases between the germline ends. The CDR3 contains 12 residues. Germline CDR1 is MNHNY and CDR2 is SVGAGI (reference sequence). CDR3 residues: CASSLGNTPLHF. CDR3 DNA: TGTGCCAGCAGTTTGGGGAACACACCCCTCCACTTT.

This chain connects TRBV6-5 to TRBJ1-5, with 7 positions matching TRBD1. Trimming at V came to 7 bases and at J to 2 bases, leaving 5 bases not matched to a gene. This CDR3 is built from 14 residues. Per germline, CDR1 MNHEY and CDR2 SVGAGI. The CDR3 DNA is TGTGCCAGCAAACTTACAGGGGGCAATCAGCCCCAGCATTTT. Amino acid sequence: CASKLTGGNQPQHF.

The chain is built from TRBV14 and TRBJ2-5, with D uncertain. Per germline, CDR1 SGHDN and CDR2 FVKESK. The CDR3 has 15 residues. The germline V and J ends were trimmed by 4 bases and 5 bases, with 17 bases remaining between them. CDR3: CASSPLGSNLETQYF. The CDR3 coding sequence is TGTGCCAGCAGCCCGTTGGGGTCCAACCTCGAGACCCAGTACTTC.

The chain combines TRBV13 with TRBJ2-7; 8 nucleotides line up with TRBD1. CDR3 length: 14 amino acids. Trimming removed 6 bases from V and 3 bases from J; junction bases left unmatched: 7. Germline-derived CDR1 and CDR2 are PRHDT and FYEKMQ (reference sequence). CDR3 in DNA: TGTGCCAGCAGAAACCGGGACAGGCTCTACGAGCAGTACTTC. As protein: CASRNRDRLYEQYF.

The sample holds a few counts of this clone. This chain uses TRBV6-5 with TRBJ1-2; 8 nucleotides match TRBD1. CDR1 MNHEY and CDR2 SVGAGI come from the germline V gene. The CDR3 loop spans 14 amino acids. The V segment lost 2 bases and the J segment 7 bases; nucleotides outside the gene matches: 6. The CDR3 sequence is CASSYGQGLGGYTF. For the CDR3, the DNA is TGTGCCAGCAGTTACGGACAGGGCCTTGGTGGCTACACCTTC.

A single count supports this clone. The CDR3 coding sequence is TGTGCCAGCAGCCAGTCATCGGAAAAACTGTTTTTT. Protein product: CASSQSSEKLFF. The chain employs TRBV5-4 and TRBJ1-4; D is undetermined. CDR1 and CDR2 (germline): SGHNT, YYREEE (reference sequence). The CDR3 is 12 amino acids. V was trimmed by 4 bases and J by 8 bases, leaving 9 bases between them.

This clone was counted once. V gene TRBV4-3 combines with J gene TRBJ2-7, with 13 bases matching TRBD2. Germline-derived CDR1 and CDR2 are LGHNA and YSLEER. Trimming at V came to 2 bases and at J to 0 bases, leaving 10 bases not matched to a gene. CDR3 length equals 19 residues. This CDR3 is CASSQTGTSGDVSSYEQYF. As DNA, the CDR3 is TGCGCCAGCAGCCAAACCGGGACTAGCGGGGACGTTAGCTCCTACGAGCAGTACTTC.

CDR3 nucleotides: TGTGCCAGCAGTCAGGGGTACTCGAATTCACCCCTCCACTTT. This gives the protein CASSQGYSNSPLHF. The chain combines TRBV27 with TRBJ1-6; a possible D gene is TRBD1 (6 bases). This CDR3 has 14 residues. Germline V gene sequence: CDR1 MNHEY, CDR2 SMNVEV (reference sequence). V was shortened by 5 bases and J by 7 bases, with 12 bases between the two germline ends.

V and J are TRBV28 and TRBJ1-2, with D maybe TRBD1 (6 bases). Germline-derived CDR1 and CDR2 are MDHEN and SYDVKM. V lost 2 bases, J lost 4 bases, and 14 bases lay in between. The CDR3 extends over 15 amino acids. In DNA form, the CDR3 reads TGTGCCAGCAGTTTACCAGGGGTGAGGATCTATGGCTACACCTTC. Its translation: CASSLPGVRIYGYTF.

This clone was seen a few times. V usage is TRBV18 and J usage is TRBJ1-5; D is ambiguous. Trimming cost V 0 bases and J 7 bases, with 10 bases left between them. The CDR3 loop spans 14 amino acids. CDR1 is KGHSH, CDR2 LQKENI, per germline. The CDR3: CASSPPGLTQPQHF. The CDR3 region has the DNA TGTGCCAGCTCACCACCGGGTCTTACCCAGCCCCAGCATTTT.